This TCR beta chain was identified in a study of blood T cell repertoires in COVID-19. Produced via immunoSEQ multiplex PCR; TCRdb's table is partial and in-frame only. The sample includes over 50,000 clones, about 90% of them seen just once. The germline V gene encodes CDR1 SNHLY and CDR2 FYNNEI. The CDR3 has 16 amino acids. Trimming took 5 bases from V and 1 from J; bases not matched to a gene: 7. The clonotype comes from a man aged 50 or older with active COVID-19. Sequencing was carried out using peripheral blood. The genes are TRBV2 and TRBJ2-7; 11 bases agree with TRBD2. The chain's CDR3 is CASSYGLAGRSYEQYF. CDR3 sequence (DNA): TGTGCCAGCAGTTACGGACTAGCGGGCCGTTCCTACGAGCAGTACTTC.